Listed below are T cell receptor beta chains from one sample, sequenced in a study of blood T cell repertoires in COVID-19. TCRdb keeps only in-frame clones here, not all; method: immunoSEQ multiplex PCR. The data show about 53,000 clones, approximately 90% seen once. Sequencing used peripheral blood. Receptors originate from a man older than 75 with acute or convalescent COVID-19. Both conserved end residues are part of each CDR3. Each record gives: clone size, V gene, CDR3 protein. Size is stated for part of the rows, as once, few or many counts, or as a class when the clone is expanded.

size: NA
V: TRBV11-1
CDR3: CASSLRRRYGYTF

size: once
V: TRBV6-2/TRBV6-3
CDR3: CASSTTTGTEAFF

size: NA
V: TRBV6-5
CDR3: CASQGAAGYTF

size: NA
V: TRBV27
CDR3: CASSKRGGYNEQFF

size: few
V: TRBV15
CDR3: CATSRVGTANTEAFF

size: NA
V: TRBV5-4
CDR3: CASSRDYNEKLFF

size: NA
V: TRBV30
CDR3: CAWSVYSSGNTIYF

size: NA
V: TRBV27
CDR3: CASSRTVNTEAFF

size: NA
V: TRBV3-1/TRBV3-2
CDR3: CASSQDTGINQPQHF

size: NA
V: TRBV11-2
CDR3: CASSLGAGPGNTIYF

size: NA
V: TRBV18
CDR3: CASSSDRGMGSPLHF

size: NA
V: TRBV5-4
CDR3: CASSQPGLATDTQYF

size: NA
V: TRBV6-5
CDR3: CASSHRRPYEQYF

size: NA
V: TRBV3-1/TRBV3-2
CDR3: CASSPQGLAGARNEQFF

size: NA
V: TRBV19
CDR3: CASRGQGENQPQHF

size: NA
V: TRBV9
CDR3: CASSPGGVAKNIQYF

size: NA
V: TRBV19
CDR3: CASSISRVSAYEQYF

size: NA
V: TRBV5-5
CDR3: CASSMGQPNYGYTF

size: NA
V: TRBV14
CDR3: CASSLYGADTQYF

size: NA
V: TRBV18
CDR3: CASSPGTGGRSEQYF

size: NA
V: TRBV19
CDR3: CASSRDRDRSYEQYF

size: NA
V: TRBV19
CDR3: CASSTWTGGLINYGYTF

size: NA
V: TRBV18
CDR3: CASSRGTGIADTQYF

size: once
V: TRBV6-6
CDR3: CASTPTGPSNYGYTF

size: NA
V: TRBV11-2
CDR3: CASRGGTSGGAVTDTQYF

size: NA
V: TRBV5-1
CDR3: CASSLEVRGEQYF

size: NA
V: TRBV7-9
CDR3: CASGKDTSTDTQYF

size: NA
V: TRBV11-2
CDR3: CASSRDRGTYNEQFF

size: NA
V: TRBV18
CDR3: CASSPGQGNTEAFF

size: NA
V: TRBV2
CDR3: CASSEVRQGSSPLHF

size: NA
V: TRBV6-5
CDR3: CASSYSGGPNWEQYF

size: NA
V: TRBV30
CDR3: CAWSVGGSNNEQFF

size: NA
V: TRBV7-9
CDR3: CASSFGSARAGELFF

size: NA
V: TRBV3-1/TRBV3-2
CDR3: CASSLKGLAYEQYF

size: NA
V: TRBV2
CDR3: CASRPDRGNSPLHF

size: NA
V: TRBV30
CDR3: CAWGRGIPEAFF

size: NA
V: TRBV10-1
CDR3: CASRGDRGGPISNQPQHF

size: NA
V: TRBV5-1
CDR3: CASSLGGQGSYEQYF

size: NA
V: TRBV2
CDR3: CASQGGGPGGNQPQHF

size: NA
V: TRBV6-2/TRBV6-3
CDR3: CASSPGLLGASPLHF

size: NA
V: TRBV5-1
CDR3: CASSLKIGETQYF

size: NA
V: TRBV9
CDR3: CASSVDGDYGYTF

size: NA
V: TRBV4-2
CDR3: CASSPRVGVTDTQYF

size: NA
V: TRBV6-2/TRBV6-3
CDR3: CASSYQLSNQPQHF

size: NA
V: TRBV27
CDR3: CASSFGQGEGPQHF

size: NA
V: TRBV19
CDR3: CASSPGTATNEKLFF

size: NA
V: TRBV7-2
CDR3: CASSRYRDTEAFF

size: NA
V: TRBV4-2
CDR3: CASSRLGGSNQPQHF

size: NA
V: TRBV5-1
CDR3: CASSLEGAYEQYF

size: NA
V: TRBV5-1
CDR3: CASSSPDTGELFF

size: NA
V: TRBV19
CDR3: CASSIQGAQNGYTF

size: NA
V: TRBV5-4
CDR3: CASSLVAGADNEQFF

size: once
V: TRBV18
CDR3: CASSPTSGGFANEQFF

size: NA
V: TRBV19
CDR3: CASSIQGAIWGNQPQHF

size: NA
V: TRBV4-1
CDR3: CASSQKGHLNTEAFF